This TCR beta chain was sequenced in a study of blood T cell repertoires in COVID-19. Study-level background: Collection of acute and convalescent COVID-19 samples took place in the United States, Italy and Spain.

Recruited during active infection, patients (from Seattle) were subsequently followed longitudinally. Trimming left V 7 bases short and J 9 bases short, with 16 bases between. The germline CDR1 and CDR2 sequences are SNHLY and FYNNEI. This CDR3 comprises 13 residues. TCRdb's copy holds only in-frame clones and misses some; the assay was immunoSEQ multiplex PCR. This table has approximately 70,000 clones, roughly nine tenths appearing once. Sequencing used peripheral blood. This chain joins TRBV2 and TRBJ2-1; TRBD2 might be the D (5 bases). The sequence was collected from a man in his forties with COVID-19, enrolled during active disease. CDR3 nucleotide sequence: TGTGCCAGCAACGGGATTCTAGGTGGTGAGCAGTTCTTC. Protein product: CASNGILGGEQFF.